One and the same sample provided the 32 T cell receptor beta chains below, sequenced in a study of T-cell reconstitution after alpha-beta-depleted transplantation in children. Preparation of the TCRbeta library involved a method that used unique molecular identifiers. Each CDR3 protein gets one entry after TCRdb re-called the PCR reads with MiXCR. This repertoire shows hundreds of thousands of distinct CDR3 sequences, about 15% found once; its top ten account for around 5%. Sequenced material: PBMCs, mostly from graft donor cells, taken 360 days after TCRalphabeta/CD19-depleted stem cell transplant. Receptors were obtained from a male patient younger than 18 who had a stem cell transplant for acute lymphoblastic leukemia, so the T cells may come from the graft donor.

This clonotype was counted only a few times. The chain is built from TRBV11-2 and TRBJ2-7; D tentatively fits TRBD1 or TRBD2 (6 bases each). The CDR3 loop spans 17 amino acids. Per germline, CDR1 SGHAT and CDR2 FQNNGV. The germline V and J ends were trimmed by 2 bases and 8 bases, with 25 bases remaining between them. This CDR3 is CASSLYRGRIYDVQQYF. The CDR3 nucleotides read TGTGCCAGCAGCTTATATCGGGGGCGGATCTACGATGTCCAGCAGTACTTC. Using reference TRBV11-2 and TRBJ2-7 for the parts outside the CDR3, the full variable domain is EAGVAQSPRYKIIEKRQSVAFWCNPISGHATLYWYQQILGQGPKLLIQFQNNGVVDDSQLPKDRFSAERLKGVDSTLKIQPAKLEDSAVYLCASSLYRGRIYDVQQYFGPGTRLTVT.

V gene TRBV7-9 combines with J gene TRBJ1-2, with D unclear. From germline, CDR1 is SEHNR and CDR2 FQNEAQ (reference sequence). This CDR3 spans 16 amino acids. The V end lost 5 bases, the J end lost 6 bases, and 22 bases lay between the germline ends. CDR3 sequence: CASSPAPPEDGNGYTF. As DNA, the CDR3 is TGTGCCAGCAGCCCCGCCCCCCCAGAGGACGGGAATGGCTACACCTTC.

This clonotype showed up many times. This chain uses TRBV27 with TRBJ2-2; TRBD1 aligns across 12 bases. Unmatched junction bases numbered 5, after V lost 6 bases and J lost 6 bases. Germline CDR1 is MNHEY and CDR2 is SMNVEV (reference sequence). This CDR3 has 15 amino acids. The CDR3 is CASRPGQGAPGELFF. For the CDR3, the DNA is TGTGCCAGCAGGCCGGGACAGGGGGCGCCCGGGGAGCTGTTTTTT.

This CDR3 is CASSRFWTGYNEQFF. The CDR3 nucleotides are TGTGCCAGCAGCCGTTTTTGGACGGGATACAATGAGCAGTTCTTC. The V gene is TRBV4-2, the J gene TRBJ2-1; possibly TRBD2 for D (5 bases). Trimming shortened V by 4 bases and J by 4 bases, and 14 bases separated the two germline ends. Germline V gene lookup returns CDR1 LGHNA and CDR2 YNFKEQ. There are 15 residues in the CDR3.

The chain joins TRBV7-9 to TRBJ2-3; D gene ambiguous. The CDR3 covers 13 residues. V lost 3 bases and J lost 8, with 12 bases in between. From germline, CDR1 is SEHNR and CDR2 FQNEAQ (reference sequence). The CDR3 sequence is CASSFHEEGTQYF. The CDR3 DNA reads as TGTGCCAGCAGCTTCCACGAGGAAGGTACGCAGTATTTT.

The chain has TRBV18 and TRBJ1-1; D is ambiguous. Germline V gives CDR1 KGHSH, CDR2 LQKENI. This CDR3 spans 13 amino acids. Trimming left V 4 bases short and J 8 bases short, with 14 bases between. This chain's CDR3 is CASSRGVSSEAFF. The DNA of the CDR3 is TGTGCCAGCTCACGAGGAGTGTCGTCGGAAGCTTTCTTT.

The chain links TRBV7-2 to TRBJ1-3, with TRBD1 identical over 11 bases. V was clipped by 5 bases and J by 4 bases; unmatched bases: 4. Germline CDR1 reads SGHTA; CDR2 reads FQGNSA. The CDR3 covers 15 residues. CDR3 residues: CASSRGQGGGNTIYF. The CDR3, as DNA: TGTGCCAGCAGCCGGGGACAGGGGGGCGGAAACACCATATATTTT.

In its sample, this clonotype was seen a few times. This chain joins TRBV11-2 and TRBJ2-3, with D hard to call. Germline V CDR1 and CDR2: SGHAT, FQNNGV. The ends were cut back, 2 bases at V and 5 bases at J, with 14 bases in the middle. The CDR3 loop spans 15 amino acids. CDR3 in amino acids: CASSLTVRSEDTQYF. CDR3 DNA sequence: TGTGCCAGCAGCTTAACGGTACGGAGCGAAGATACGCAGTATTTT.

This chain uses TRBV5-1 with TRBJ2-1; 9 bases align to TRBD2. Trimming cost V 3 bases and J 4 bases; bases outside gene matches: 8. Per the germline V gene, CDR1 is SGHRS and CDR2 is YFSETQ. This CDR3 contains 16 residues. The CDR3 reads CASSSQTSGIYNEQFF. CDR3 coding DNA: TGCGCCAGCAGCTCCCAGACTAGCGGAATATACAATGAGCAGTTCTTC.

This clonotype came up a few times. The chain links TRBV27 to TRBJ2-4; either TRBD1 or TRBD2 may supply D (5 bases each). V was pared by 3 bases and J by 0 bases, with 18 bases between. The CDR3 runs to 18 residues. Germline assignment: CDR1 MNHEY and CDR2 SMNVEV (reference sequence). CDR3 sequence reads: CASSFSPGPELAKNIQYF. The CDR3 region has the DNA TGTGCCAGCAGTTTTAGCCCGGGGCCGGAACTAGCCAAAAACATTCAGTACTTC.

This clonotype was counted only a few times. CDR3 loop: CASSLRVGSFGETQYF. The DNA for the CDR3 is TGTGCCAGCAGTTTAAGAGTAGGGTCCTTCGGAGAGACCCAGTACTTC. The chain recombines TRBV12-3 or TRBV12-4 with TRBJ2-5; D unclear. CDR3 size: 16 residues. V lost 2 bases, J lost 4 bases, and 17 bases lay in between.

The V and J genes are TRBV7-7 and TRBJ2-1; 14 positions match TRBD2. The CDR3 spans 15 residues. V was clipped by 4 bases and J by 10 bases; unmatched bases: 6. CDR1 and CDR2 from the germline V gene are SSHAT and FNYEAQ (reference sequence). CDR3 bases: TGTGCCAGCAGCTGGACTAGCGGGAGGTGGGACGAGCAGTTCTTC. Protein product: CASSWTSGRWDEQFF.

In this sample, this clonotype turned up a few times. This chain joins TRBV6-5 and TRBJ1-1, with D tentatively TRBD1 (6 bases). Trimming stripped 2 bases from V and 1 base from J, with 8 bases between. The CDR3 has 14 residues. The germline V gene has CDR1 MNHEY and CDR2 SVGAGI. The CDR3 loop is CASSYGQTNTEAFF. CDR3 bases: TGTGCCAGCAGTTACGGACAGACGAACACTGAAGCTTTCTTT.

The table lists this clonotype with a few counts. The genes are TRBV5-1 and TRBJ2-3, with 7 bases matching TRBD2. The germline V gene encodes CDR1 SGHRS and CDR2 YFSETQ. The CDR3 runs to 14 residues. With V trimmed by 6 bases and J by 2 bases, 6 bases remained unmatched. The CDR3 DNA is TGCGCCAGCAACGCTGAGCGGGACACAGATACGCAGTATTTT. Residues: CASNAERDTDTQYF.

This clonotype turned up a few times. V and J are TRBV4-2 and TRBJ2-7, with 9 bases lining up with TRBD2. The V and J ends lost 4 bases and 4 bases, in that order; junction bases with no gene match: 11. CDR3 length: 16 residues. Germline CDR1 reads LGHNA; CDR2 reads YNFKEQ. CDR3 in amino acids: CASSLTQGGRAYEQYF. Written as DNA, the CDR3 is TGTGCCAGCAGCCTAACTCAGGGCGGGAGGGCTTACGAGCAGTACTTC.

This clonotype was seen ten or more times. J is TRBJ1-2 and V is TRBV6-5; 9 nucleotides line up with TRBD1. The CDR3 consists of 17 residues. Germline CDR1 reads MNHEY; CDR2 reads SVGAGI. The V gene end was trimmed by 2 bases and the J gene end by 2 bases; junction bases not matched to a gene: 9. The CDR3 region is CASSYGTGRGVNYGYTF. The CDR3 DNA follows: TGTGCCAGCAGTTACGGGACAGGGAGAGGGGTAAACTATGGCTACACCTTC.

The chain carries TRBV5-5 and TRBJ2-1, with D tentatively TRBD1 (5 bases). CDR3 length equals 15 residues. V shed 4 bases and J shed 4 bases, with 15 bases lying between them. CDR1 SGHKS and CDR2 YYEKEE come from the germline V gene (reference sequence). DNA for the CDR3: TGTGCCAGCAGCCCCGACAGATCCCTATACAATGAGCAGTTCTTC. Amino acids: CASSPDRSLYNEQFF.

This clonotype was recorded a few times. CDR3 sequence (DNA): TGTGCCAGCTCACGCACGATTTCCGCCGATACGCAGTATTTT. It specifies CASSRTISADTQYF. The chain is built from TRBV18 and TRBJ2-3; D gene ambiguous. The V and J ends lost 4 bases and 6 bases respectively, with 14 bases between them. There are 14 residues in the CDR3. Germline CDR1 reads KGHSH; CDR2 reads LQKENI.

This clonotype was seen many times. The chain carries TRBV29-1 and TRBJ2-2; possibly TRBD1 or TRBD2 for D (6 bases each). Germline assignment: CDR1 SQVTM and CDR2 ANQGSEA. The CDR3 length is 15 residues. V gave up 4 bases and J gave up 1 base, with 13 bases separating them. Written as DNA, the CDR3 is TGCAGCGTTGTACCCGGGGGCAAGAACACCGGGGAGCTGTTTTTT. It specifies CSVVPGGKNTGELFF.

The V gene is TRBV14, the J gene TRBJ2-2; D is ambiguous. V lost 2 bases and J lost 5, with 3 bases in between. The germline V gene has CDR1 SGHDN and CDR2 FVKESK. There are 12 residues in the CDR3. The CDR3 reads CASSQWTGELFF. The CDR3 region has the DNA TGTGCCAGCAGCCAATGGACCGGGGAGCTGTTTTTT.

DNA for the CDR3: TGTGCCAGCAGGGGATGGGCTTATCAGCCCCAGCATTTT. Translated, it gives CASRGWAYQPQHF. V gene TRBV27 combines with J gene TRBJ1-5; D remains ambiguous. CDR1 and CDR2 from the germline V gene are MNHEY and SMNVEV (reference sequence). Trimming pared 6 bases from V and 5 bases from J, leaving 11 bases between. The CDR3 contains 13 residues.

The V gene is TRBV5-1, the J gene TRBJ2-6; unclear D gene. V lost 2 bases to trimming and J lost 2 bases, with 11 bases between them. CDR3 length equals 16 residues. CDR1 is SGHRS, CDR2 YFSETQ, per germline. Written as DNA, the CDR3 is TGCGCCAGCAGCTTAGCCATCCTGGCTGGGGCCAACGTCCTGACTTTC. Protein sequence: CASSLAILAGANVLTF.

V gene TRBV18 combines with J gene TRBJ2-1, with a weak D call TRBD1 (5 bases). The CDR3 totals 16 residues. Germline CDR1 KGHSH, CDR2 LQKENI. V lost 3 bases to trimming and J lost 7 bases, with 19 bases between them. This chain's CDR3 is CASSPQGPYWNNEQFF. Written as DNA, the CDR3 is TGTGCCAGCTCACCGCAGGGTCCTTACTGGAATAATGAGCAGTTCTTC.

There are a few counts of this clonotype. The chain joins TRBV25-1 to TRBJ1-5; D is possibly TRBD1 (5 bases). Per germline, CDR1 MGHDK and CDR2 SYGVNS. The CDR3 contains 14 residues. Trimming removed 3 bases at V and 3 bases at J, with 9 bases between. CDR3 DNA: TGTGCCAGCAGTGATGGGGGGTTCAATCAGCCCCAGCATTTT. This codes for CASSDGGFNQPQHF.

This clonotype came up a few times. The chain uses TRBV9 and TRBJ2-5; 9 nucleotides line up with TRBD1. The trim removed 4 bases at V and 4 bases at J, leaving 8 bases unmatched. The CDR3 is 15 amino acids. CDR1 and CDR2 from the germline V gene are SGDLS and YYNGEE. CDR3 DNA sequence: TGTGCCAGCAGCATCGGGACAGGGAGTTTAGAGACCCAGTACTTC. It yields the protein CASSIGTGSLETQYF.

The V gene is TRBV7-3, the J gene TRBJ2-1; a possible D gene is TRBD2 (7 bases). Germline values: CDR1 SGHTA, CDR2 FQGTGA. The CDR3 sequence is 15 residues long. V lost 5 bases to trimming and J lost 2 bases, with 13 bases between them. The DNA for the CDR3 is TGTGCCAGCAGCCAAACAGGGAGGGCCTACAATGAGCAGTTCTTC. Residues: CASSQTGRAYNEQFF.

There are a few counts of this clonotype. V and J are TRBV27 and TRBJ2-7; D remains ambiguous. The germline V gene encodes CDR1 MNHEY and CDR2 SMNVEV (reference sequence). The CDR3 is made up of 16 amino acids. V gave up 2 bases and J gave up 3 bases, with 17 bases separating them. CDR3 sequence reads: CASSLPPGRSDYEQYF. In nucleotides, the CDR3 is TGTGCCAGCAGTTTACCTCCAGGCAGGTCCGACTACGAGCAGTACTTC.

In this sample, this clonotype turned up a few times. The CDR3 DNA follows: TGTGCCAGCAGCGCCCGGACTAGCGGGTTCTACGAGCAGTACTTC. This codes for CASSARTSGFYEQYF. This chain connects TRBV9 to TRBJ2-7; 11 bases are a match to TRBD2. The germline CDR1 and CDR2 sequences are SGDLS and YYNGEE. The CDR3 length is 15 residues. V trimming: 3 bases; J trimming: 3 bases; junction bases outside the gene matches: 5.

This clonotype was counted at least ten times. The CDR3 coding sequence is TGTGCCAGCAGTTTAAGACAGGGCGAGCAGTACTTC. Amino acids: CASSLRQGEQYF. This chain joins TRBV28 and TRBJ2-7; TRBD1 aligns across 7 bases. With V trimmed by 2 bases and J by 6 bases, 1 base remained unmatched. This CDR3 comprises 12 residues. Per the germline V gene, CDR1 is MDHEN and CDR2 is SYDVKM.

CDR3 in DNA: TGTGCCAGCAGTGAGGGGGGGGCGCTCCCCATTCTAAGTGAGCAGTACTTC. It encodes CASSEGGALPILSEQYF. This rearrangement joins TRBV2 to TRBJ2-7, with D possibly TRBD2 on 7 matching bases. Trimming cost V 3 bases and J 7 bases, with 25 bases left between them. Germline CDR1 SNHLY, CDR2 FYNNEI. The CDR3 has 17 amino acids. The variable domain in full, with the rest retrieved from reference TRBV2 and TRBJ2-7, is EPEVTQTPSHQVTQMGQEVILRCVPISNHLYFYWYRQILGQKVEFLVSFYNNEISEKSEIFDDQFSVERPDGSNFTLKIRSTKLEDSAMYFCASSEGGALPILSEQYFGPGTRLTVT.

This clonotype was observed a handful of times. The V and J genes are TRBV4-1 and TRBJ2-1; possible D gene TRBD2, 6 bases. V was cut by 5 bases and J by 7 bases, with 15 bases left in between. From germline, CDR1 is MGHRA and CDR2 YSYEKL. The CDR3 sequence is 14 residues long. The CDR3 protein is CASSYPGETNEQFF. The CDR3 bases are TGCGCCAGCAGCTACCCGGGAGAGACGAATGAGCAGTTCTTC.

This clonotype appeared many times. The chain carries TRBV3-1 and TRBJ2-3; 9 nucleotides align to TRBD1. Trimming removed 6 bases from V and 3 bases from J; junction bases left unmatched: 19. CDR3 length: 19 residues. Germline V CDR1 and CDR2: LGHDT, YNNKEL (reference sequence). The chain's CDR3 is CASSPYRTGAFSLTDTQYF. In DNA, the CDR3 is TGTGCCAGCAGTCCATACCGGACAGGGGCATTCTCCTTGACAGATACGCAGTATTTT.